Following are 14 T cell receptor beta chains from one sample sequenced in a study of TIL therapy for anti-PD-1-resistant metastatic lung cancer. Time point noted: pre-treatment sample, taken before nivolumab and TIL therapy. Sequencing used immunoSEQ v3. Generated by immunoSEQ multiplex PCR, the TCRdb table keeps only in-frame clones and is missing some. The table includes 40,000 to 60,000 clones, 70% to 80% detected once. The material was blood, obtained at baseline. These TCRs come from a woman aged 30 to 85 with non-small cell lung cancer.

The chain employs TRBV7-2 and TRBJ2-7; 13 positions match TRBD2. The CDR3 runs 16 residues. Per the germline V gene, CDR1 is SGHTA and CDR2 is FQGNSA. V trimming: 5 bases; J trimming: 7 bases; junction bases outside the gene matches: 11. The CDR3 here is CASSPRLAGGPQEQYF. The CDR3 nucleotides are TGTGCCAGCAGCCCAAGACTAGCGGGGGGCCCCCAGGAGCAGTACTTC.

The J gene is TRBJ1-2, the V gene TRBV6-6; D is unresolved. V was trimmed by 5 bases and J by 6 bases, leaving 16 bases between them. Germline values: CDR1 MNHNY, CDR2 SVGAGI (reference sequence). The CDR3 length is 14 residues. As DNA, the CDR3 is TGTGCCAGCAGTCCGAACCTCCGGACCGATGGCTACACCTTC. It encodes CASSPNLRTDGYTF.

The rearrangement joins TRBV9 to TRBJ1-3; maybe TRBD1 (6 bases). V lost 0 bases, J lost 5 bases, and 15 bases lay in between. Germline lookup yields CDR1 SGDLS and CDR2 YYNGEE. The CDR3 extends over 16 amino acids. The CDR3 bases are TGTGCCAGCAGCGTAGATTATTCTGGGGGCCGAAACACCATATATTTT. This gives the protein CASSVDYSGGRNTIYF.

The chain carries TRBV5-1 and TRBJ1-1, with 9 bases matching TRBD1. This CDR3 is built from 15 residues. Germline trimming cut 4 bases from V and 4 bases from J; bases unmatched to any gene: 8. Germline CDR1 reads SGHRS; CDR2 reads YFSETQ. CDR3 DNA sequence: TGCGCCAGCAGCCAGACAGGGGGAGATATCACTGAAGCTTTCTTT. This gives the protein CASSQTGGDITEAFF.

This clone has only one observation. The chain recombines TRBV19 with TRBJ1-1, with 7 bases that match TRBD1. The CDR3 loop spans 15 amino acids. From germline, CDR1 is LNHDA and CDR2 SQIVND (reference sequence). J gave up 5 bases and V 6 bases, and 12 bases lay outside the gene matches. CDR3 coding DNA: TGTGCCAGTAGCACCCGGAGACAGGGAGGGACTGAAGCTTTCTTT. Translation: CASSTRRQGGTEAFF. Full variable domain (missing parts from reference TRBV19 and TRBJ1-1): DGGITQSPKYLFRKEGQNVTLSCEQNLNHDAMYWYRQDPGQGLRLIYYSQIVNDFQKGDIAEGYSVSREKKESFPLTVTSAQKNPTAFYLCASSTRRQGGTEAFFGQGTRLTVV.

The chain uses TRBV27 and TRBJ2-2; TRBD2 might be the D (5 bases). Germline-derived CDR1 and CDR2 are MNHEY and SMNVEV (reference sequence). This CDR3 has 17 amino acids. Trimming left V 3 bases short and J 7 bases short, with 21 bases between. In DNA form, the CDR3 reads TGTGCCAGCAGTTTGTCCACTAGTCCCTACAGTCACGGGGAGCTGTTTTTT. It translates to CASSLSTSPYSHGELFF.

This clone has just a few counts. Written as DNA, the CDR3 is TGCGCCAGCAGCTTGGCCTGGGCTAGTTTATCCGGGGAGCTGTTTTTT. Translated: CASSLAWASLSGELFF. The chain uses TRBV5-1 and TRBJ2-2; no reliable D call. CDR1 is SGHRS and CDR2 is YFSETQ in the germline V gene. The V end was cut by 0 bases, the J end by 6 bases, with 15 bases between. This CDR3 has 16 residues.

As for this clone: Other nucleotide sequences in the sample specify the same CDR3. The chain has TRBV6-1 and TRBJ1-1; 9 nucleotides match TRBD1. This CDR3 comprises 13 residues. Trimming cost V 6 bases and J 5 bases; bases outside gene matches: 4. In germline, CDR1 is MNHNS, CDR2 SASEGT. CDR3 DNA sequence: TGTGCCAGCAGGACAGGGGGTGGGACTGAAGCTTTCTTT. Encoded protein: CASRTGGGTEAFF.

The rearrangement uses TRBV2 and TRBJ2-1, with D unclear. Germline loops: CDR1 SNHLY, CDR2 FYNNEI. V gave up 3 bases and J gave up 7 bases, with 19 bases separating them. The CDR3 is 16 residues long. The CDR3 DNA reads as TGTGCCAGCAGTGAGTTTTCGGCAAAGGAATGGAATGAGCAGTTCTTC. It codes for CASSEFSAKEWNEQFF.

This CDR3 is CASSPPGLALGELFF. CDR3 in DNA: TGTGCCAGCTCACCACCGGGACTAGCGTTAGGGGAGCTGTTTTTT. The J gene is TRBJ2-2, the V gene TRBV18, with 10 bases fitting TRBD2. V shed 0 bases, J shed 8 bases, and the junction held 3 bases outside the gene matches. The CDR3 spans 15 residues. CDR1 KGHSH and CDR2 LQKENI come from the germline V gene.

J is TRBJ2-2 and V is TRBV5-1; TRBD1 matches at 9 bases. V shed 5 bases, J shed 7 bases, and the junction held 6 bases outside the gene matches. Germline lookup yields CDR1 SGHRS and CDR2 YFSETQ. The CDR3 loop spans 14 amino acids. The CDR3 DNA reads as TGCGCCAGCAGGGAACAGGGGGCTGGCGGGGAGCTGTTTTTT. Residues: CASREQGAGGELFF.

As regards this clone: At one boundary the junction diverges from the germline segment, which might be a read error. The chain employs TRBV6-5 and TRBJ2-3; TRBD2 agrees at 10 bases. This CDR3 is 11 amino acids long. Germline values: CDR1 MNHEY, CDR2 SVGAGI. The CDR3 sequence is CASRNTSGDHF. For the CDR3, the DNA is TGTGCCAGCCGCAATACTAGCGGGGATCATTTT.

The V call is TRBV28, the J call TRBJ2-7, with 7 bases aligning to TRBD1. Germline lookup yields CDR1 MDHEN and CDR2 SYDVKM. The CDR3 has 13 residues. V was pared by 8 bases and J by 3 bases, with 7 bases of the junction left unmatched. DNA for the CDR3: TGTGCCAGCCAAACAGGGGTCCGCTACGAGCAGTACTTC. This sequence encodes CASQTGVRYEQYF.

The CDR3 region is CASSPGLARTDTQYF. The CDR3 DNA sequence: TGCGCCAGCAGCCCGGGACTCGCCCGCACAGATACGCAGTATTTT. The chain employs TRBV5-1 and TRBJ2-3, with D perhaps matching TRBD2 (6 bases). CDR1 is SGHRS, CDR2 YFSETQ, per germline. V lost 4 bases and J lost 1, with 13 bases in between. The CDR3 extends over 15 amino acids.